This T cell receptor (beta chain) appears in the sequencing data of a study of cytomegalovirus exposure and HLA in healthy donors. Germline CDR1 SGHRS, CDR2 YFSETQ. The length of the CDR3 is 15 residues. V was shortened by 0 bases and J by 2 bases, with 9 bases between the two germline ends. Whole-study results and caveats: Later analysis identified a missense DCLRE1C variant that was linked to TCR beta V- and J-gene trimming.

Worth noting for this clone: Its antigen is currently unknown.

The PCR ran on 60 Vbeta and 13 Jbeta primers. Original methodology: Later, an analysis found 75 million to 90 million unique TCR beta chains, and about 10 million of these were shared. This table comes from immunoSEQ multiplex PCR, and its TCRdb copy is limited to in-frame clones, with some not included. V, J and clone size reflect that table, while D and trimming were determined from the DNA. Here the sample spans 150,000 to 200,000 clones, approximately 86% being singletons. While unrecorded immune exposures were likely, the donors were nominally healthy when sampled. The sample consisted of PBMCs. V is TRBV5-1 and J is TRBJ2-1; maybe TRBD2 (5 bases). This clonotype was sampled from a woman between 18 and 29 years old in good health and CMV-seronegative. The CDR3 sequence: CASSLAGKAYNEQFF. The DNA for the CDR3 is TGCGCCAGCAGCTTGGCCGGGAAGGCCTACAATGAGCAGTTCTTC. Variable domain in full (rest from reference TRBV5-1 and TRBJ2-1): KAGVTQTPRYLIKTRGQQVTLSCSPISGHRSVSWYQQTPGQGLQFLFEYFSETQRNKGNFPGRFSGRQFSNSRSEMNVSTLELGDSALYLCASSLAGKAYNEQFFGPGTRLTVL.